Sequencing of this TCR beta chain was carried out in a study of blood T cell repertoires in COVID-19. The trim removed 5 bases at V and 6 bases at J, leaving 6 bases unmatched. This CDR3 region has 15 residues. Germline values: CDR1 LGHDT, CDR2 YNNKEL (reference sequence). Method: immunoSEQ multiplex PCR; TCRdb's copy keeps in-frame clones and lacks some. The table lists fewer than 250,000 clones, roughly 90% of them singletons. The genes are TRBV3-1 (or the pseudogene TRBV3-2) and TRBJ2-1, with 11 bases matching TRBD2. This clonotype originated in a woman aged 55-69 years with acute or convalescent COVID-19. The specimen was peripheral blood. The chain's CDR3 is CASSSLAGGPNEQFF. CDR3 sequence (DNA): TGTGCCAGCAGCTCCTTAGCGGGAGGGCCCAATGAGCAGTTCTTC.